This T cell receptor beta chain originates from a study of shared clonotypes between healthy human individuals. Within Nashville, Tennessee resided all donors, each a Caucasian adult. Negatively enriched CD4+ T cells were divided by CD45RA into naive and memory. For this clone: The antigen remains unidentified.

The J segment lost 5 bases and the V segment lost 6 bases, leaving 8 bases of the junction unmatched. The CDR3 is 14 amino acids. Germline V lookup: CDR1 MNHEY, CDR2 SMNVEV (reference sequence). The method was immunoSEQ multiplex PCR; TCRdb's version includes in-frame clones alone and lacks a portion of them. The table has just over 2,000,000 clones, 85% to 95% seen once. Study conclusions and caveats: Larger estimated richness was generally recorded for naive subsets relative to memory subsets.

The clonotype originates from a man aged 18 to 30 in good health. The genes are TRBV27 and TRBJ1-1, with TRBD1 identical over 8 bases. Sequencing was performed on naive CD4+ T cells sorted from blood. Regarding subset: CD45RA+ positively selected. The CDR3 sequence: CASRLRGRGTEAFF. The CDR3 DNA follows: TGTGCCAGCAGGCTCAGGGGGCGGGGTACTGAAGCTTTCTTT.